This T cell receptor beta chain was retrieved from a study of beta chain features in type 1 diabetes. Isolated RNA was reverse transcribed in full, so expressed TCRB transcripts were sequenced. Profiling relied on immunoSEQ multiplex PCR, and the TCRdb table lists in-frame clones only, not all of them. The sample shows approximately 200,000 clones, over 9.5% of them seen only once. Losses at the gene ends were 10 bases for V and 1 base for J; bases not matched to a gene: 13. The CDR3 has 16 amino acids. The germline gives CDR1 SNHLY, CDR2 FYNNEI. A word on this clone: Its antigen is as yet unknown.

Study-level findings and limits: Highly expressing activated T cells could be over-counted with a cDNA template. Relative to healthy donors, patients appeared to have naive, central memory and Treg TCRB repertoires that were more similar. It was possible that PCR favored shorter templates, equally so in patients and controls.

The TCR was taken from a woman between 18 and 30 years old in good health. The rearrangement links TRBV2 to TRBJ2-5, with 9 positions matching TRBD2. Sequenced input: naive CD4+ T cells from blood. CDR3 sequence (DNA): TGTGCCACCCTGGGAGGAGCGGGGGGCCGCCAAGAGACCCAGTACTTC. Translation gives CATLGGAGGRQETQYF.